This T cell receptor beta chain was recovered during a study of response to subunit inactivated influenza vaccine. At least ten counts were recorded for this clonotype. The CDR3 totals 12 residues. V was clipped by 4 bases and J by 2 bases, with 3 bases between them. Germline CDR1 is KGHSH and CDR2 is LQKENI. In TCRdb, the RT-PCR reads were re-called with MiXCR into one record per CDR3 protein. The sample has around 200,000 distinct CDR3 sequences, roughly 8.7% seen once. The receptor was isolated from a man between 50 and 59 years old who received an inactivated influenza vaccine. The gene calls are TRBV18 and TRBJ2-1; D is undetermined. Sample: non-naive T cells sorted from PBMCs, taken on the day of vaccination. For the CDR3, the DNA is TGTGCCAGCTCACGCCCCTACAATGAGCAGTTCTTC. Translation: CASSRPYNEQFF.